This TCR beta chain was found in a study of cytomegalovirus exposure and HLA in healthy donors. Study-wide points: Per a prior analysis, the majority of TCR beta V segments were productive roughly 90% or roughly 30% of the time. Published work reported that the classifier diagnosed cytomegalovirus status with high specificity and sensitivity. Further analysis, carried out later, found HLA-associated TCR beta chains more clonally expanded than equally common other chains.

Concerning this clone itself: Its antigen is not identified.

Primers for the PCR totalled 60 Vbeta and 13 Jbeta. This table comes from immunoSEQ multiplex PCR, and its TCRdb copy is limited to in-frame clones, with some not included. The sample holds about 99,000 clones, over 75% seen once. V was pared by 0 bases and J by 7 bases, with 15 bases between. This CDR3 has 16 residues. Germline lookup yields CDR1 SGHDN and CDR2 FVKESK. V gene TRBV14 combines with J gene TRBJ1-4, with D unresolved. The origin of this receptor is a woman under 30 in good health and CMV-seropositive. Material: PBMCs. The CDR3 protein is CASSQDPTDAGEKLFF. The CDR3 DNA follows: TGTGCCAGCAGCCAAGACCCGACGGACGCGGGTGAAAAACTGTTTTTT.